These T cell receptor beta chains were read from a single sample in a study of identical twins. TCRdb passed the 5' RACE reads through MiXCR, listing each CDR3 protein once. The table includes 1.5 million or so distinct CDR3 sequences, 32% detected once. Material: cord blood. The receptors derive from a newborn girl in good health. CDR3s include the opening cysteine and the closing phenylalanine or tryptophan. Each record gives: CDR3 protein, CDR3 DNA, V gene, D gene, J gene. A D gene is named only where the DNA matches it firmly.

cdr3_aa: CASSYQSGVSGHEQFF
cdr3_nt: TGTGCCAGCAGTTACCAAAGCGGGGTTAGCGGGCATGAGCAGTTCTTC
v_call: TRBV6-2/TRBV6-3
d_call: TRBD2
j_call: TRBJ2-1

cdr3_aa: CSARTLGGANEQYF
cdr3_nt: TGCAGTGCTAGAACCCTCGGGGGGGCAAACGAGCAGTACTTC
v_call: TRBV20-1
d_call: TRBD2
j_call: TRBJ2-7

cdr3_aa: CSARVGQAYEPQHF
cdr3_nt: TGCAGTGCTAGAGTCGGGCAGGCGTATGAGCCCCAGCATTTT
v_call: TRBV20-1
d_call: NA
j_call: TRBJ1-5

cdr3_aa: CSARTTSGGYNEQFF
cdr3_nt: TGCAGTGCTAGAACGACTAGCGGGGGCTACAATGAGCAGTTCTTC
v_call: TRBV20-1
d_call: TRBD2
j_call: TRBJ2-1

cdr3_aa: CASSPDRVTYGYTF
cdr3_nt: TGTGCCAGCAGCCCCGACAGGGTCACTTATGGCTACACCTTC
v_call: TRBV5-8
d_call: TRBD1
j_call: TRBJ1-2

cdr3_aa: CASSRRGGGQPQHF
cdr3_nt: TGTGCCAGCAGTCGCAGAGGGGGCGGGCAGCCCCAGCATTTT
v_call: TRBV27
d_call: TRBD1
j_call: TRBJ1-5

cdr3_aa: CAWSKGRSTDTQYF
cdr3_nt: TGTGCCTGGAGTAAGGGGAGGAGCACAGATACGCAGTATTTT
v_call: TRBV30
d_call: NA
j_call: TRBJ2-3

cdr3_aa: CSEAGADTDTQYF
cdr3_nt: TGCAGTGAAGCGGGGGCCGACACAGATACGCAGTATTTT
v_call: TRBV20-1
d_call: TRBD2
j_call: TRBJ2-3

cdr3_aa: CSAQDRGDYEQYF
cdr3_nt: TGCAGTGCTCAGGACAGGGGGGACTACGAGCAGTACTTC
v_call: TRBV20-1
d_call: TRBD1
j_call: TRBJ2-7

cdr3_aa: CASRAAGQTYEQYF
cdr3_nt: TGTGCCAGCAGGGCGGCGGGACAAACCTACGAGCAGTACTTC
v_call: TRBV28
d_call: NA
j_call: TRBJ2-7